The T cell receptor (beta chain) under discussion was sequenced for a study of T cells in Graves' hyperthyroidism and ophthalmopathy. Authors of the study amplified TCR beta CDR3 regions from RNA transcripts. The HTBI primer set served for first-round RT-PCR of the TCR CDR3. MiXCR, applied by TCRdb to the multiplex PCR reads, yields one record per CDR3 protein. The sample consists of a few hundred thousand distinct CDR3 sequences, roughly 13% of them appearing once. Patients were excluded because of uncontrolled infection, other autoimmune disease, pregnancy or lactation. Germline-derived CDR1 and CDR2 are MNHNS and SASEGT. V lost 8 bases to trimming and J lost 7 bases; unmatched junction nucleotides: 4. The CDR3 consists of 12 residues. A note on this clonotype: Antigen unknown.

Study results and limitations: The blood repertoire included most of the expanded thyroid clonotypes above 0.001.

This TCR came from a woman in her thirties or forties with Graves' ophthalmopathy. The rearrangement uses TRBV6-1 and TRBJ2-2; 7 nucleotides agree with TRBD2. Sequenced: blood. Here the CDR3 reads CASRAGVGELFF. The CDR3 DNA follows: TGTGCCAGCCGTGCGGGAGTCGGGGAGCTGTTTTTT.